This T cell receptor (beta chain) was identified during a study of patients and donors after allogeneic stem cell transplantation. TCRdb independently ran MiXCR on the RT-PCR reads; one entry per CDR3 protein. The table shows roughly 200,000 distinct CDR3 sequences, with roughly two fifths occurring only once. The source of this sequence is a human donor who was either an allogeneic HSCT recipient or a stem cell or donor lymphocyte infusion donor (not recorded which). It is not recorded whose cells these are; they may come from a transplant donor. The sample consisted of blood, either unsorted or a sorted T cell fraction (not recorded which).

CDR3 in amino acids: CSASRGGRNTEAFF. CDR3 nucleotide sequence: TGCAGTGCTAGCCGAGGGGGGAGGAACACTGAAGCTTTCTTT. The V call is TRBV20-1, the J call TRBJ1-1; tentative D call: TRBD1 (6 bases). Germline CDR1 is DFQATT and CDR2 is SNEGSKA (reference sequence). Trimming left V 3 bases short and J 1 base short, with 12 bases between. The CDR3 has 14 amino acids.